These T cell receptor beta chains were read from a single sample in a study of T cells in localized non-small cell lung cancer. The assay was immunoSEQ multiplex PCR, and TCRdb's table has in-frame clones only and misses some. The sample contains about 2,800 clones, under 25% of which appear only once. This specimen consisted of lung tumor tissue, obtained before any cancer treatment. These TCRs come from a male donor older than 55 with stage II squamous cell lung carcinoma. The CDR3 runs from the conserved cysteine through the conserved F or W. Each record gives: clone size, D gene, V gene, J gene, CDR3 DNA, CDR3 protein. A D gene is named only where the DNA matches it firmly. A row's size may be missing; if present it is once, few, many or a size class.

clone size: -; D gene: -; V gene: TRBV19; J gene: TRBJ1-1; CDR3 DNA: TGTGCCAGTAGTATCGGGAACGATCGGGGAGCTTTCTTT; CDR3 protein: CASSIGNDRGAFF
clone size: many; D gene: TRBD1; V gene: TRBV11-3; J gene: TRBJ2-1; CDR3 DNA: TGTGCCAGCAGCGGGCGGACAGGGCCTCCCTACAATGAGCAGTTCTTC; CDR3 protein: CASSGRTGPPYNEQFF
clone size: few; D gene: TRBD1; V gene: TRBV11-3; J gene: TRBJ1-4; CDR3 DNA: TGTGCCAGCAGCCGTCGGACAGGAAATGAAAAACTGTTTTTT; CDR3 protein: CASSRRTGNEKLFF
clone size: few; D gene: TRBD2; V gene: TRBV11-3; J gene: TRBJ2-3; CDR3 DNA: TGTGCCAGCAGTCGTCTTCGGAGCGGGGGGCAAATCACAGATACGCAGTATTTT; CDR3 protein: CASSRLRSGGQITDTQYF
clone size: medium-sized; D gene: TRBD1; V gene: TRBV9; J gene: TRBJ1-1; CDR3 DNA: TGTGCCAGCAGCGTTAGTGGGACAGGGGGCATGAAAAACACTGAAGCTTTCTTT; CDR3 protein: CASSVSGTGGMKNTEAFF
clone size: medium-sized; D gene: -; V gene: TRBV6-8; J gene: TRBJ1-1; CDR3 DNA: TGTGCCAGCAGGGTAAAGGGAGGATTGAACACTGAAGCTTTCTTT; CDR3 protein: CASRVKGGLNTEAFF
clone size: few; D gene: -; V gene: TRBV6-8; J gene: TRBJ1-4; CDR3 DNA: TGTGCCAGCAGTTCGGGACGGGGGTCGGAAAAACTGTTTTTT; CDR3 protein: CASSSGRGSEKLFF
clone size: -; D gene: -; V gene: TRBV1; J gene: TRBJ2-3; CDR3 DNA: TGCGCCAGCAGCCAAGCGGGAGTGTCGACAGATACGCAGTATTTT; CDR3 protein: CASSQAGVSTDTQYF
clone size: few; D gene: TRBD2; V gene: TRBV11-3; J gene: TRBJ2-5; CDR3 DNA: TGTGCCAGCAGCCCCCCCCTAGCGGGGGGGCAGGAGACCCAGTACTTC; CDR3 protein: CASSPPLAGGQETQYF
clone size: few; D gene: -; V gene: TRBV5-1; J gene: TRBJ2-3; CDR3 DNA: TGCGCCAGCAGCTTGCAAGGACGGCCCACAGATACGCAGTATTTT; CDR3 protein: CASSLQGRPTDTQYF
clone size: few; D gene: -; V gene: TRBV6-8; J gene: TRBJ1-2; CDR3 DNA: TGTGCCAGCAGTTATGCCCTAGAGGGGTCCTATGGCTACACCTTC; CDR3 protein: CASSYALEGSYGYTF
clone size: few; D gene: -; V gene: TRBV7-4; J gene: TRBJ2-1; CDR3 DNA: TGTGCCAGCAGCTTAAAATGGGGCAATGAGCAGTTCTTC; CDR3 protein: CASSLKWGNEQFF
clone size: -; D gene: -; V gene: TRBV7-6; J gene: TRBJ2-3; CDR3 DNA: TGTGCCAGCAGCTTAGTCGCGCTATCTAGCACAGATACGCAGTATTTT; CDR3 protein: CASSLVALSSTDTQYF
clone size: -; D gene: TRBD1; V gene: TRBV11-3; J gene: TRBJ2-3; CDR3 DNA: TGTGCCAGCAGCTCCGGACAGGGGGTGGAAGATACGCAGTATTTT; CDR3 protein: CASSSGQGVEDTQYF
clone size: medium-sized; D gene: -; V gene: TRBV18; J gene: TRBJ2-5; CDR3 DNA: TGTGCCAGCTCACTATACTCCCCGGAGACCCAGTACTTC; CDR3 protein: CASSLYSPETQYF